The 10 T cell receptor beta chains below come from one sample, sequenced in a study of blood T cells in healthy people across ages. Primers used in a second PCR of about 7 to 12 cycles were a sample-barcoded 5' primer and a J-beta primer mix. One entry per CDR3 protein results from TCRdb running MiXCR on the 5' RACE reads. The table lists fewer than 900,000 distinct CDR3 sequences, 35% to 40% of them singletons. Specimen: blood. Receptors originate from a young man in good health.

This clonotype was counted between two and nine times. The chain has TRBV20-1 and TRBJ2-7; D remains unclear. This CDR3 spans 14 amino acids. V dropped 6 bases and J dropped 0 bases, with 15 bases sitting between them. Germline assignment: CDR1 DFQATT and CDR2 SNEGSKA (reference sequence). CDR3 region: CSAPLPGSSYEQYF. CDR3 DNA sequence: TGCAGTGCCCCCCTCCCAGGAAGCTCCTACGAGCAGTACTTC.

The chain is built from TRBV4-1 and TRBJ2-4, with 11 bases that match TRBD1. The germline gives CDR1 MGHRA, CDR2 YSYEKL. The V and J ends lost 1 base and 1 base, in that order; junction bases with no gene match: 3. CDR3 length: 17 amino acids. The CDR3 sequence: CASSQGTGGLAKNIQYF. The DNA for the CDR3 is TGCGCCAGCAGCCAAGGGACAGGGGGCCTCGCCAAAAACATTCAGTACTTC.

This clonotype was observed at least ten times. This chain links TRBV20-1 with TRBJ1-2; no firm D call. There are 11 residues in the CDR3. Trimming took 3 bases from V and 8 from J, leaving 10 bases between them. Germline V gene lookup returns CDR1 DFQATT and CDR2 SNEGSKA (reference sequence). The CDR3 bases are TGCAGTGCTAGTCTCTCGGAAGGCTACACCTTC. It specifies CSASLSEGYTF.

This chain links TRBV7-2 with TRBJ2-5; TRBD2 agrees at 12 bases. This CDR3 spans 16 amino acids. Germline-derived CDR1 and CDR2 are SGHTA and FQGNSA. The V gene end was trimmed by 4 bases and the J gene end by 4 bases; junction bases not matched to a gene: 7. In DNA form, the CDR3 reads TGTGCCAGCAGCTCGACTAGCGGGGGAGGAGGAGAGACCCAGTACTTC. Its translation: CASSSTSGGGGETQYF.

The V and J genes are TRBV12-3 or TRBV12-4 and TRBJ1-5, with D perhaps matching TRBD1 (6 bases). With 10 bases removed from V and 3 bases from J, the gap between germline ends came to 16 bases. The CDR3 length is 14 residues. CDR3 in amino acids: CATNPAGANQPQHF. The DNA of the CDR3 is TGTGCCACTAACCCGGCGGGGGCCAATCAGCCCCAGCATTTT.

This clonotype has a handful of counts. The chain combines TRBV20-1 with TRBJ2-1; possible D gene TRBD1, 7 bases. V was clipped by 0 bases and J by 9 bases, with 12 bases between them. This CDR3 comprises 13 residues. Germline CDR1 is DFQATT and CDR2 is SNEGSKA (reference sequence). CDR3 DNA: TGCAGTGCTAGAGAGGAGGGGGCGGGTGAGCAGTTCTTC. Amino acids: CSAREEGAGEQFF.

The sample holds a few counts of this clonotype. The chain couples TRBV6-5 to TRBJ2-3; no firm D call. The CDR3 extends over 13 amino acids. Trimming took off 0 bases at V and 9 bases at J, with 10 bases between the two ends. CDR1 and CDR2 from the germline V gene are MNHEY and SVGAGI. The CDR3 nucleotides are TGTGCCAGCAGTTACTCCCGCGAGGTCACGCAGTATTTT. This gives the protein CASSYSREVTQYF.

CDR3 bases: TGTGCCAGCTGGCAGGGGGATGTGGCCGGGGAGCTGTTTTTT. Amino acid sequence: CASWQGDVAGELFF. V and J are TRBV2 and TRBJ2-2, with 7 positions matching TRBD1. CDR1 and CDR2 (germline): SNHLY, FYNNEI. This CDR3 is built from 14 residues. V lost 8 bases and J lost 6; bases outside the gene matches: 9.

V is TRBV11-1 and J is TRBJ1-2, with D possibly being TRBD1 (6 bases). CDR3 length: 14 residues. The V gene's germline CDR1 is SGHAT and CDR2 FQDESV (reference sequence). V was cut by 5 bases and J by 7 bases, with 17 bases left in between. In nucleotides, the CDR3 is TGTGCCAGCAGCCCCGACCGTGACAGGATTGGCTACACCTTC. This sequence encodes CASSPDRDRIGYTF.

This clonotype was recorded once. A much bigger clone sits one base away, suggesting this may be a read error. The chain uses TRBV6-6 and TRBJ1-2; D ambiguous. From germline, CDR1 is MNHNY and CDR2 SVGAGI (reference sequence). The CDR3 is 13 amino acids. The V end was cut by 5 bases, the J end by 2 bases, with 9 bases between. The CDR3 DNA reads TGTGCCAGCAGTGATAGGCAGAACTATGGCTACACCTTC. It is translated as CASSDRQNYGYTF.